These 14 T cell receptor beta chains were sequenced from one sample in a study of blood T cell repertoires in COVID-19. Only in-frame clones appear in the TCRdb table, and some are missing; sequencing was by immunoSEQ multiplex PCR. This sample yields 82,000 or so clones, of which about 89% are seen a single time; less than 1.5% belongs to the top ten. The sequenced sample was PBMCs or T cells enriched from blood (not recorded which). All receptors derive from a woman aged 45-65 years with acute COVID-19.

V gene TRBV5-1 combines with J gene TRBJ2-3; 11 positions match TRBD2. The CDR3 extends over 18 amino acids. After removal of 0 bases from V and 0 bases from J, the junction contained 6 bases not matched to a gene. The germline gives CDR1 SGHRS, CDR2 YFSETQ. The CDR3 here is CASSLGLTSGKSTDTQYF. CDR3 bases: TGCGCCAGCAGCTTGGGCTTGACTAGCGGGAAGAGCACAGATACGCAGTATTTT.

With respect to this clone: At the DNA level, this CDR3 is encoded by other sequences in the same sample as well. This chain links TRBV30 with TRBJ1-5, with 9 bases matching TRBD1. CDR1 and CDR2 (germline): GTSNPN, SVGIG (reference sequence). V shed 1 base, J shed 2 bases, and the junction held 0 bases outside the gene matches. The CDR3 consists of 14 residues. The DNA of the CDR3 is TGTGCCTGGAGTGGGACAGGGGGCAATCAGCCCCAGCATTTT. Residues: CAWSGTGGNQPQHF.

The chain links TRBV29-1 to TRBJ1-2; D is uncertain. The CDR3 spans 14 residues. Germline loops: CDR1 SQVTM, CDR2 ANQGSEA. The V end lost 1 base, the J end lost 6 bases, and 15 bases lay between the germline ends. Here the CDR3 reads CSVEVRPTRNGYTF. The CDR3 DNA sequence: TGCAGCGTTGAAGTCCGCCCGACGAGGAATGGCTACACCTTC.

The chain uses TRBV7-9 and TRBJ1-1, with unresolved D. This CDR3 has 13 residues. V lost 5 bases, J lost 3 bases, and 10 bases lay in between. From germline, CDR1 is SEHNR and CDR2 FQNEAQ (reference sequence). The DNA for the CDR3 is TGTGCCAGCAGCGTTCCGGGGTACACTGAAGCTTTCTTT. Amino acids: CASSVPGYTEAFF.

This chain uses TRBV12-5 with TRBJ2-1, with TRBD1 identical over 7 bases. The CDR3 runs to 13 residues. The V and J ends lost 9 bases and 9 bases, in that order; junction bases with no gene match: 11. In germline, CDR1 is LGHNT, CDR2 FRNRAP. In DNA form, the CDR3 reads TGTGCTAGCGACAGGGTGAGGGACGGTGAGCAGTTCTTC. Translating it yields CASDRVRDGEQFF.

This sequence joins TRBV19 and TRBJ1-1; D possibly corresponds to TRBD1 (6 bases). Germline CDR1 is LNHDA and CDR2 is SQIVND (reference sequence). This CDR3 comprises 13 residues. Trimming stripped 7 bases from V and 8 bases from J, with 17 bases between. The CDR3 coding sequence is TGTGCCAGTACCCTACAAACCGGGACAGAAGCTTTCTTT. Its translation is CASTLQTGTEAFF.

DNA of the CDR3: TGTGCCAGCAGCGCGAGGACTAGCGGGAACACCGGGGAGCTGTTTTTT. This encodes CASSARTSGNTGELFF. This chain connects TRBV9 to TRBJ2-2; TRBD2 agrees at 10 bases. The CDR3 spans 16 residues. Germline lookup yields CDR1 SGDLS and CDR2 YYNGEE. V gave up 3 bases and J gave up 1 base; unmatched junction bases: 3. The whole variable domain, filled in from reference TRBV9 and TRBJ2-2, reads DSGVTQTPKHLITATGQRVTLRCSPRSGDLSVYWYQQSLDQGLQFLIQYYNGEERAKGNILERFSAQQFPDLHSELNLSSLELGDSALYFCASSARTSGNTGELFFGEGSRLTVL.

The chain links TRBV30 to TRBJ1-2; TRBD1 aligns across 9 bases. The CDR3 contains 13 residues. Losses at the gene ends were 4 bases for V and 1 base for J; bases not matched to a gene: 1. The germline V gene encodes CDR1 GTSNPN and CDR2 SVGIG (reference sequence). DNA of the CDR3: TGTGCCTGGAACAGGGGGCTTAACTATGGCTACACCTTC. Protein: CAWNRGLNYGYTF.

The rearrangement joins TRBV19 to TRBJ2-3; TRBD1 agrees at 8 bases. The V and J ends lost 1 base and 0 bases, in that order; junction bases with no gene match: 6. Germline V gene sequence: CDR1 LNHDA, CDR2 SQIVND (reference sequence). This CDR3 spans 17 amino acids. In DNA form, the CDR3 reads TGTGCCAGTAGTATAGTTTCTGGGACAGGTAGCACAGATACGCAGTATTTT. Protein: CASSIVSGTGSTDTQYF.

This rearrangement joins TRBV19 to TRBJ1-2; 8 bases align to TRBD1. V lost 9 bases and J lost 6; bases outside the gene matches: 12. This CDR3 is built from 14 residues. The germline gives CDR1 LNHDA, CDR2 SQIVND (reference sequence). CDR3 nucleotide sequence: TGTGCCAGCCGCCGGTCAGGGGGCGGCCATGGCTACACCTTC. Its translation: CASRRSGGGHGYTF.

This rearrangement joins TRBV5-6 to TRBJ2-7, with 7 bases aligning to TRBD1. The length of the CDR3 is 16 residues. Per the germline V gene, CDR1 is SGHDT and CDR2 is YYEEEE. J lost 2 bases, V lost 4 bases, and 12 bases had no gene match. The CDR3 coding sequence is TGTGCCAGCAGCAAACCCCCCGGGACAGCGGCCTACGAGCAGTACTTC. It codes for CASSKPPGTAAYEQYF.

This clone was detected only once. The chain has TRBV28 and TRBJ1-2, with D possibly TRBD1 on 5 matching bases. Trimming pared 4 bases from V and 4 bases from J, leaving 19 bases between. Germline CDR1 and CDR2: MDHEN and SYDVKM. The CDR3 contains 16 residues. This CDR3 reads CASSSRAGTRGYGYTF. The CDR3 nucleotides read TGTGCCAGCAGTTCAAGAGCAGGGACTAGGGGCTATGGCTACACCTTC.

This chain joins TRBV5-1 and TRBJ1-1; 9 bases agree with TRBD1. CDR1 and CDR2 from the germline V gene are SGHRS and YFSETQ. The ends lost 2 bases at V and 5 bases at J; junction bases unmatched: 7. CDR3 length: 15 residues. The CDR3 region has the DNA TGCGCCAGCAGCTTCACCGGGACAGGGTCGACTGAAGCTTTCTTT. It is translated as CASSFTGTGSTEAFF.

The gene calls are TRBV7-3 and TRBJ2-3; 12 bases line up with TRBD2. Germline V gene lookup returns CDR1 SGHTA and CDR2 FQGTGA. The CDR3 sequence is 19 residues long. J gave up 3 bases and V 2 bases, and 12 bases lay outside the gene matches. The CDR3 DNA reads TGTGCCAGCAGCTTATCGCCGTCGACTAGCGGGAGTTGTACAGATACGCAGTATTTT. Translating gives CASSLSPSTSGSCTDTQYF.